The present TCR beta chain was sequenced within a study of cytomegalovirus exposure and HLA in healthy donors. PCR primers comprised 60 Vbeta and 13 Jbeta primers. Data came from immunoSEQ multiplex PCR; TCRdb stores just in-frame clones and leaves some out. Of roughly 130,000 clones in the sample, roughly two thirds are singletons; the top ten hold 1.3%. V was shortened by 3 bases and J by 4 bases, with 7 bases between the two germline ends. CDR1 SNHLY and CDR2 FYNNEI come from the germline V gene. This CDR3 spans 13 amino acids. This chain connects TRBV2 to TRBJ2-1; D gene uncertain. The receptor's source is a woman between 40 and 55 years old in good health and CMV-seronegative. Sequencing was carried out using PBMCs. This chain's CDR3 is CASSEQDYNEQFF. CDR3 nucleotide sequence: TGTGCCAGCAGTGAGCAGGATTACAATGAGCAGTTCTTC. The entire variable domain, with the rest obtained from reference TRBV2 and TRBJ2-1, is as follows: EPEVTQTPSHQVTQMGQEVILRCVPISNHLYFYWYRQILGQKVEFLVSFYNNEISEKSEIFDDQFSVERPDGSNFTLKIRSTKLEDSAMYFCASSEQDYNEQFFGPGTRLTVL.